This passage covers 30 T cell receptor beta chains from one sample sequenced in a study of cytomegalovirus exposure and HLA in healthy donors. The study ran its PCR with 60 Vbeta and 13 Jbeta primers. Sequencing used immunoSEQ multiplex PCR; TCRdb keeps in-frame clones, though not all of them. Of around 190,000 clones detected, 84% appear once; the ten largest clones hold 1% to 1.5%. Sequencing was done on a sample of PBMCs. These receptor sequences come from a girl aged 2-9 years in good health and CMV-seropositive.

V gene TRBV4-2 combines with J gene TRBJ2-5, with D tentatively TRBD2 (6 bases). The DNA end lines up better with TRBJ2-7; the J call may be wrong. The CDR3 has 13 residues. Germline V gene data show CDR1 as LGHNA and CDR2 as YNFKEQ. The CDR3 protein is CASSQETSYEQYF. CDR3 coding DNA: TGTGCCAGCAGCCAGGAGACTAGCTACGAGCAGTACTTC.

This clone showed up just a few times. The chain carries TRBV4-1 and TRBJ2-1, with a tentative D call TRBD1 (5 bases). This CDR3 comprises 16 residues. V lost 5 bases, J lost 0 bases, and 14 bases lay in between. Germline CDR1 MGHRA, CDR2 YSYEKL. This chain's CDR3 is CASSYPGQTSYNEQFF. The CDR3 nucleotides read TGCGCCAGCAGCTATCCAGGGCAAACCTCCTACAATGAGCAGTTCTTC.

The gene calls are TRBV30 and TRBJ1-5; 8 positions match TRBD1. Germline V gene lookup returns CDR1 GTSNPN and CDR2 SVGIG (reference sequence). The CDR3 is 16 amino acids. Trimming at V came to 3 bases and at J to 5 bases, leaving 12 bases not matched to a gene. The CDR3 DNA sequence: TGTGCCTGGAGGGAGCGAACAGGGGGGAACGATCAGCCCCAGCATTTT. It is translated as CAWRERTGGNDQPQHF.

The rearrangement links TRBV6-5 to TRBJ2-7, with 8 bases identical to TRBD1. V lost 5 bases to trimming and J lost 6 bases; unmatched junction nucleotides: 9. The CDR3 is made up of 14 amino acids. Germline CDR1 reads MNHEY; CDR2 reads SVGAGI. The CDR3 protein is CASSNKAGGREQYF. CDR3 nucleotide sequence: TGTGCCAGCAGTAACAAAGCAGGGGGCCGCGAGCAGTACTTC.

This chain links TRBV30 with TRBJ2-7; the D gene is possibly TRBD2 (7 bases). The germline V gene has CDR1 GTSNPN and CDR2 SVGIG (reference sequence). This CDR3 has 13 residues. Trimming removed 3 bases from V and 4 bases from J, with 13 bases in between. CDR3 in amino acids: CAWRGGPLYEQYF. The CDR3 bases are TGTGCCTGGAGGGGGGGGCCCCTATACGAGCAGTACTTC. The complete variable domain, with remaining parts taken from reference TRBV30 and TRBJ2-7, reads SQTIHQWPATLVQPVGSPLSLECTVEGTSNPNLYWYRQAAGRGLQLLFYSVGIGQISSEVPQNLSASRPQDRQFILSSKKLLLSDSGFYLCAWRGGPLYEQYFGPGTRLTVT.

The table lists this clone with a few counts. The rearrangement links TRBV12-2 to TRBJ1-1; TRBD1 was called by the table and not checked on the DNA. TRBV12-2 is given as a pseudogene. There are 17 residues in the CDR3. The chain's CDR3 is CASRPLRKSDRNTEAFF. In DNA form, the CDR3 reads TGTGCAAGTCGCCCCTTACGAAAGTCCGACAGGAACACTGAAGCTTTCTTT.

The rearrangement links TRBV6-1 to TRBJ2-4, with D possibly matching TRBD2 (6 bases). V shed 3 bases and J shed 4 bases, with 22 bases lying between them. The CDR3 covers 18 residues. Per the germline V gene, CDR1 is MNHNS and CDR2 is SASEGT. DNA for the CDR3: TGTGCCAGCAGTGAGGGGCAGGGTTGGGTAGGGAGGAAAAACATTCAGTACTTC. Translation: CASSEGQGWVGRKNIQYF.

The chain uses TRBV10-2 and TRBJ1-3; 9 bases are shared with TRBD1. V dropped 8 bases and J dropped 4; count of bases not matched to a gene: 3. CDR1 is WSHSY, CDR2 SAAADI, per germline. The CDR3 spans 13 residues. The CDR3 sequence is CASRTGVGNTIYF. Written as DNA, the CDR3 is TGCGCCAGCCGGACAGGGGTCGGAAACACCATATATTTT.

The genes are TRBV19 and TRBJ1-6, with D unresolved. Trimming shortened V by 6 bases and J by 7 bases, and 16 bases separated the two germline ends. The CDR3 sequence is 15 residues long. Germline V gene lookup returns CDR1 LNHDA and CDR2 SQIVND (reference sequence). Here the CDR3 reads CASREVERSNSPLHF. The CDR3 DNA is TGTGCCAGTAGGGAGGTCGAGAGGTCCAATTCACCCCTCCACTTT.

V usage is TRBV4-1 and J usage is TRBJ2-1; the D gene is possibly TRBD2 (5 bases). The CDR3 runs to 17 residues. The germline gives CDR1 MGHRA, CDR2 YSYEKL. The V end lost 0 bases, the J end lost 0 bases, and 12 bases lay between the germline ends. The CDR3 coding sequence is TGCGCCAGCAGCCAAGATCGGACTCCGAGCTCCTACAATGAGCAGTTCTTC. This translates into CASSQDRTPSSYNEQFF.

This chain uses TRBV28 with TRBJ1-4; D is undetermined. V was shortened by 5 bases and J by 4 bases, with 8 bases between the two germline ends. The germline CDR1 and CDR2 sequences are MDHEN and SYDVKM. The CDR3 contains 13 residues. The CDR3 is CASSPPFNEKLFF. Here the CDR3 DNA reads TGTGCCAGCAGTCCTCCCTTTAATGAAAAACTGTTTTTT.

The chain is built from TRBV7-3 and TRBJ1-1; D may be TRBD1 (5 bases). The CDR3 runs to 14 residues. The V gene's germline CDR1 is SGHTA and CDR2 FQGTGA. Trimming shortened V by 3 bases and J by 0 bases, and 8 bases separated the two germline ends. As DNA, the CDR3 is TGTGCCAGCAGCTTGGAGGGGTTGAACACTGAAGCTTTCTTT. Amino acids: CASSLEGLNTEAFF.

V is TRBV11-2 and J is TRBJ2-7; D remains unclear. Germline V gives CDR1 SGHAT, CDR2 FQNNGV. The germline V and J ends were trimmed by 3 bases and 4 bases, with 4 bases remaining between them. The CDR3 has 11 amino acids. The CDR3 sequence: CASSFEYEQYF. The CDR3 DNA is TGTGCCAGCAGCTTTGAGTACGAGCAGTACTTC.

CDR3 coding DNA: TGTGCCAGCGGATCCCTGACAGACTTCTACGAGCAGTACTTC. It encodes CASGSLTDFYEQYF. The V and J genes are TRBV6-5 and TRBJ2-7; a weak D match, TRBD1 (5 bases). Between the trimmed V and J ends, which lost 8 bases and 3 bases, there was a span of 17 bases. Germline V gives CDR1 MNHEY, CDR2 SVGAGI. This CDR3 contains 14 residues.

The gene calls are TRBV28 and TRBJ1-6, with TRBD1 identical over 9 bases. Per germline, CDR1 MDHEN and CDR2 SYDVKM. Trimming at V came to 6 bases and at J to 9 bases, leaving 9 bases not matched to a gene. The CDR3 is 15 amino acids. The DNA of the CDR3 is TGTGCCAGCAGGGATACAGGGGGCGACGGTTCACCCCTCCACTTT. Translated, it gives CASRDTGGDGSPLHF.

The chain recombines TRBV5-6 with TRBJ2-3, with D perhaps matching TRBD2 (6 bases). CDR3 length equals 14 residues. The V gene lost 0 bases and the J gene lost 3 bases, with 8 bases spanning the gap. Looked up from germline, CDR1 is SGHDT and CDR2 is YYEEEE. This chain's CDR3 is CASSLVRGTDTQYF. The CDR3 DNA reads TGTGCCAGCAGCTTGGTACGGGGGACAGATACGCAGTATTTT.

The rearrangement joins TRBV19 to TRBJ2-5; 7 bases are a match to TRBD2. In germline, CDR1 is LNHDA, CDR2 SQIVND (reference sequence). This CDR3 has 14 amino acids. With 6 bases clipped from V and 2 bases from J, the junction kept 6 bases outside the gene matches. CDR3 sequence reads: CASSTLGGQETQYF. The CDR3 nucleotides read TGTGCCAGTAGCACCTTGGGGGGGCAAGAGACCCAGTACTTC.

The chain is built from TRBV4-1 and TRBJ2-5; 15 nucleotides match TRBD2. CDR1 and CDR2 from the germline V gene are MGHRA and YSYEKL. This CDR3 region has 18 residues. Germline trimming cut 1 base from V and 4 bases from J; bases unmatched to any gene: 7. CDR3 loop: CASSQGTSGRAFLETQYF. The CDR3 DNA reads TGCGCCAGCAGCCAAGGGACTAGCGGGAGGGCCTTTCTAGAGACCCAGTACTTC.

The J gene is TRBJ1-2, the V gene TRBV14; D uncertain. CDR1 and CDR2 (germline): SGHDN, FVKESK. V was pared by 4 bases and J by 4 bases, with 7 bases between. The CDR3 has 12 residues. The CDR3 reads CASSPGPYGYTF. The DNA of the CDR3 is TGTGCCAGCAGCCCGGGTCCCTATGGCTACACCTTC. Full variable domain (rest looked up from reference TRBV14 and TRBJ1-2): EAGVTQFPSHSVIEKGQTVTLRCDPISGHDNLYWYRRVMGKEIKFLLHFVKESKQDESGMPNNRFLAERTGGTYSTLKVQPAELEDSGVYFCASSPGPYGYTFGSGTRLTVV.

The chain uses TRBV9 and TRBJ2-7; 11 bases line up with TRBD1. After removal of 5 bases from V and 3 bases from J, the junction contained 7 bases not matched to a gene. CDR3 length: 15 residues. Germline V gene lookup returns CDR1 SGDLS and CDR2 YYNGEE. Written as DNA, the CDR3 is TGTGCCAGCAGTCCCGGGACAGGGGGTATCTACGAGCAGTACTTC. Amino acid sequence: CASSPGTGGIYEQYF.

The chain is built from TRBV5-5 and TRBJ2-6, with 9 bases that match TRBD1. CDR1 SGHKS and CDR2 YYEKEE come from the germline V gene (reference sequence). J lost 0 bases, V lost 1 base, and 2 bases had no gene match. The CDR3 runs to 17 residues. The DNA of the CDR3 is TGTGCCAGCAGCTTGACAGGGGGCTCCTCTGGGGCCAACGTCCTGACTTTC. It encodes CASSLTGGSSGANVLTF. The whole variable domain, remainder taken from reference TRBV5-5 and TRBJ2-6, is DAGVTQSPTHLIKTRGQQVTLRCSPISGHKSVSWYQQVLGQGPQFIFQYYEKEERGRGNFPDRFSARQFPNYSSELNVNALLLGDSALYLCASSLTGGSSGANVLTFGAGSRLTVL.

This clone has only one observation. The chain is built from TRBV30 and TRBJ1-6; D gene ambiguous. Deletions cut 2 bases from V and 0 bases from J, with 8 bases between. The germline V gene has CDR1 GTSNPN and CDR2 SVGIG (reference sequence). The CDR3 spans 15 residues. This CDR3 is CAWSQGSSYNSPLHF. DNA for the CDR3: TGTGCCTGGAGTCAAGGGAGCTCCTATAATTCACCCCTCCACTTT.

The count of this clone is one. The J gene is TRBJ1-1, the V gene TRBV25-1; D possibly corresponds to TRBD1 (5 bases). The germline V gene has CDR1 MGHDK and CDR2 SYGVNS. This CDR3 region has 14 residues. Trimming pared 2 bases from V and 3 bases from J, leaving 10 bases between. The CDR3 DNA sequence: TGTGCCAGCAGTGAAGATGACAGATACACTGAAGCTTTCTTT. Amino acids: CASSEDDRYTEAFF.

J is TRBJ2-2 and V is TRBV6-5, with 7 bases identical to TRBD1. The CDR3 length is 14 residues. V trimming: 4 bases; J trimming: 3 bases; junction bases outside the gene matches: 2. Germline CDR1 and CDR2: MNHEY and SVGAGI. CDR3 nucleotide sequence: TGTGCCAGCAGTTTAACAGGGGACACCGGGGAGCTGTTTTTT. Amino acid sequence: CASSLTGDTGELFF.

The chain recombines TRBV4-1 with TRBJ2-3, with D perhaps matching TRBD2 (6 bases). This CDR3 spans 17 amino acids. V shed 2 bases and J shed 0 bases, with 15 bases lying between them. Germline V gives CDR1 MGHRA, CDR2 YSYEKL. CDR3 in DNA: TGCGCCAGCAGCCAATCGGGACTTACGAGAAGCACAGATACGCAGTATTTT. Translated, it gives CASSQSGLTRSTDTQYF.

This rearrangement joins TRBV2 to TRBJ1-3; D is uncertain. Germline CDR1 SNHLY, CDR2 FYNNEI. This CDR3 is built from 14 residues. V lost 6 bases and J 0 bases, leaving 9 bases between the germline ends. The CDR3 loop is CASRGDLSGNTIYF. As DNA, the CDR3 is TGTGCCAGCAGGGGAGATCTCTCTGGAAACACCATATATTTT.

J is TRBJ2-7 and V is TRBV30; TRBD1 agrees at 8 bases. The V segment lost 2 bases and the J segment 3 bases; nucleotides outside the gene matches: 15. The CDR3 sequence is 17 residues long. Germline lookup yields CDR1 GTSNPN and CDR2 SVGIG (reference sequence). This CDR3 reads CAWSPPQGAYAYYEQYF. The CDR3 DNA reads as TGTGCCTGGAGTCCCCCTCAGGGGGCTTATGCCTACTACGAGCAGTACTTC.

The chain is built from TRBV10-1 and TRBJ2-4; perhaps TRBD2 as D (6 bases). Germline-derived CDR1 and CDR2 are WNHNN and SYGVQD (reference sequence). There are 14 residues in the CDR3. Trimming took 2 bases from V and 1 from J, leaving 6 bases between them. The CDR3 nucleotides read TGCGCCAGCAGTGAGACTAGCGCCAAAAACATTCAGTACTTC. Its translation: CASSETSAKNIQYF.

The chain recombines TRBV5-1 with TRBJ2-7; TRBD2 agrees at 9 bases. Germline lookup yields CDR1 SGHRS and CDR2 YFSETQ. This CDR3 has 16 amino acids. With V trimmed by 4 bases and J by 4 bases, 12 bases remained unmatched. The CDR3 region is CASSAPAGGERYEQYF. For the CDR3, the DNA is TGCGCCAGCAGCGCCCCTGCGGGAGGGGAGCGGTACGAGCAGTACTTC.

The chain couples TRBV29-1 to TRBJ1-5; D perhaps matches TRBD1 (5 bases). This CDR3 is 13 amino acids long. CDR1 and CDR2 (germline): SQVTM, ANQGSEA. V lost 3 bases to trimming and J lost 3 bases, with 9 bases between them. The CDR3 nucleotides are TGCAGCGTTGAGGCAGGGCTCAATCAGCCCCAGCATTTT. Its translation: CSVEAGLNQPQHF.